This is a list of T cell receptor beta chains from one sample in a study of blood T cell repertoires in COVID-19. Generated by immunoSEQ multiplex PCR, the TCRdb table keeps only in-frame clones and is missing some. The sample yields roughly 53,000 clones, 86% seen once. The specimen sequenced was peripheral blood. Receptor source: an elderly man with acute or convalescent COVID-19. The CDR3 runs from the conserved cysteine through the conserved F or W. The order of the fields is J gene, D gene, CDR3 length, clone size, V gene, CDR3 protein. D genes are given only for firm matches. The size entry is marked missing in some rows and otherwise reads once, few, many or a size class.

TRBJ1-4 | TRBD1 | 13 | . | TRBV11-2 | CASSPGTVSGPFF
TRBJ1-1 | TRBD1 | 15 | . | TRBV6-5 | CASRTGGTGGREAFF
TRBJ2-3 | TRBD2 | 17 | . | TRBV5-1 | CASSFLAGGDRTDTQYF
TRBJ1-5 | TRBD1 | 16 | . | TRBV30 | CAWSPRQGPRNQPQHF
TRBJ2-3 | TRBD1 | 15 | . | TRBV7-2 | CASSPTGQSTDTQYF
TRBJ2-3 | TRBD2 | 14 | . | TRBV6-5 | CASSAGGFTDTQYF
TRBJ2-1 | TRBD1 | 15 | . | TRBV15 | CATSRSGTDYNEQFF
TRBJ1-1 | . | 15 | . | TRBV9 | CASSVDISMNTEAFF
TRBJ1-1 | TRBD1 | 13 | . | TRBV6-5 | CAGHRDRDTEAFF
TRBJ1-6 | . | 16 | once | TRBV6-1 | CASSEVPGTNNSPLHF
TRBJ2-1 | TRBD2 | 16 | . | TRBV5-8 | CASTLSSGGLYNEQFF
TRBJ2-6 | . | 15 | . | TRBV6-5 | CASSFTGTGANVLTF
TRBJ2-3 | . | 15 | . | TRBV2 | CASSADGLSTDTQYF
TRBJ2-2 | . | 13 | . | TRBV19 | CASSISGTGELFF
TRBJ2-3 | TRBD2 | 17 | . | TRBV14 | CASSQKRLAGGQDTQYF
TRBJ2-3 | . | 13 | . | TRBV9 | CASSGLFTDTQYF
TRBJ2-2 | . | 15 | . | TRBV5-1 | CASTTVAGSTGELFF
TRBJ1-1 | . | 15 | . | TRBV2 | CASRLREGGNTEAFF
TRBJ1-1 | TRBD1 | 17 | . | TRBV18 | CASSPTGGAAGYTEAFF
TRBJ2-7 | . | 12 | . | TRBV18 | CASSPGQSYQYF
TRBJ2-7 | TRBD1 | 14 | . | TRBV9 | CASSARDRVYEQYF
TRBJ1-6 | . | 15 | . | TRBV6-5 | CASPGEGTYNSPLHF
TRBJ1-5 | . | 15 | . | TRBV28 | CASSLGGGGNQPQHF
TRBJ1-2 | . | 14 | . | TRBV5-4 | CASSTLTGNYGYTF
TRBJ2-5 | TRBD2 | 13 | . | TRBV7-6 | CASSRTSLETQYF
TRBJ2-1 | TRBD2 | 14 | few | TRBV4-1 | CASSQGLAGVEQFF
TRBJ2-1 | . | 13 | . | TRBV24-1 | CATQGQLNNEQFF
TRBJ2-1 | . | 15 | . | TRBV13 | CASLPSPFLYNEQFF
TRBJ2-7 | TRBD1 | 14 | . | TRBV5-1 | CASSAGTAAYEQYF
TRBJ2-3 | TRBD2 | 18 | few | TRBV6-2/TRBV6-3 | CASNPWTSGGPIPDTQYF
TRBJ1-5 | TRBD1 | 15 | . | TRBV6-5 | CASSRTGEVWQPQHF
TRBJ1-4 | . | 18 | . | TRBV6-1 | CASSEEVYRGQPNEKLFF
TRBJ2-7 | TRBD2 | 15 | . | TRBV7-8 | CASSRTSGGFYEQYF
TRBJ1-2 | . | 14 | . | TRBV5-1 | CASSLSWTAYGYTF
TRBJ1-2 | . | 13 | . | TRBV2 | CASSEAAGYGYTF
TRBJ1-1 | . | 16 | . | TRBV7-2 | CASSLGGQWKGTEAFF
TRBJ1-1 | . | 15 | . | TRBV18 | CASSPQPAENTEAFF